This T cell receptor (beta chain) emerged from a study of molecular identifiers for immune sequencing clone quantification. General study results and limits: Effector cells kept over 97% of their molecules in clones above 20 RNA copies, while naive cells kept under 1% there.

This clonotype was counted ten times or more. Its target is not known. TCRdb reprocessed the PCR reads via MiXCR and lists one record per CDR3 protein. The sample includes around 40,000 distinct CDR3 sequences, 19% seen only once; the top ten take approximately 1.2%. The V gene lost 4 bases and the J gene lost 2 bases, with 13 bases spanning the gap. The CDR3 is 15 residues long. Germline V gives CDR1 WSHSY, CDR2 SAAADI. Sequenced: naive CD8+ T cells from blood, with Jurkat cell RNA spiked in. Documented subset: FACS-sorted CD8+CD4-CCR7+CD45RA+ naive T cells. This receptor was taken from a human donor in good health. Some libraries in this study had Jurkat cell RNA spiked in. J is TRBJ2-3 and V is TRBV10-2; D gene unclear. CDR3 protein: CASSGGWATTDTQYF. The DNA for the CDR3 is TGCGCCAGCAGTGGAGGCTGGGCTACCACAGATACGCAGTATTTT.